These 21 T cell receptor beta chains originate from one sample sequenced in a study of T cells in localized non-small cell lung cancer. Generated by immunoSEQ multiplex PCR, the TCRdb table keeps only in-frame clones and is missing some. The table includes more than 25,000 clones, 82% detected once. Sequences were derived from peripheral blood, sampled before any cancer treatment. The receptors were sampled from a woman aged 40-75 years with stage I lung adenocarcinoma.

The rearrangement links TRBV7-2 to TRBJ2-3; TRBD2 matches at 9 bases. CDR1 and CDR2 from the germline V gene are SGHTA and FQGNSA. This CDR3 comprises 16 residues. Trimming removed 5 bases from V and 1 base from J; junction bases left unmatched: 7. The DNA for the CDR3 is TGTGCCAGCAGCCCACAAGCGGGGGGTCGCACAGATACGCAGTATTTT. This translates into CASSPQAGGRTDTQYF.

The CDR3 DNA follows: TGTGCCAGCAGCCTGGGACAGACGACACCCCTCCACTTT. Translated: CASSLGQTTPLHF. The V call is TRBV5-4, the J call TRBJ1-6, with 7 bases identical to TRBD1. The V segment lost 4 bases and the J segment 11 bases; nucleotides outside the gene matches: 6. Germline lookup yields CDR1 SGHNT and CDR2 YYREEE (reference sequence). The CDR3 consists of 13 residues.

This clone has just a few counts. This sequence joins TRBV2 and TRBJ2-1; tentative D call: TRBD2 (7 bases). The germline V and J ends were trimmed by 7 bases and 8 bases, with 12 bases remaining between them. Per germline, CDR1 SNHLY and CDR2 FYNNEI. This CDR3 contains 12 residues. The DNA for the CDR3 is TGTGCCAGCAAGCCGGGGGGCCATGAGCAGTTCTTC. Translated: CASKPGGHEQFF.

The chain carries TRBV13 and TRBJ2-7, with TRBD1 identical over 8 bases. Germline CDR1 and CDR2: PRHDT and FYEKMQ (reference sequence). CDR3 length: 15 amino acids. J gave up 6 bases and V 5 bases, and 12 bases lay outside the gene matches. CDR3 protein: CASSPSPDRGREQYF. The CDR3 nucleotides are TGTGCCAGCAGCCCCAGTCCCGACAGGGGACGCGAGCAGTACTTC.

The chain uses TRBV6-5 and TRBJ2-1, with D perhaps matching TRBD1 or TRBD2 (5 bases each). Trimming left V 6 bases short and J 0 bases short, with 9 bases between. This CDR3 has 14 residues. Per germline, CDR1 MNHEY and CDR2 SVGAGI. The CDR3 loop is CASSRDPSYNEQFF. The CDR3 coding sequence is TGTGCCAGCAGCCGGGACCCCTCCTACAATGAGCAGTTCTTC.

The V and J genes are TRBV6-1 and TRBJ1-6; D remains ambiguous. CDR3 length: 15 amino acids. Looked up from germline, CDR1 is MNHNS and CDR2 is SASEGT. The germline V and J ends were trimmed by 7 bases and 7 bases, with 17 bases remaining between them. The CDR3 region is CASTEEGRLNSPLHF. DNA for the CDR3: TGTGCCAGCACCGAAGAGGGCCGATTGAATTCACCCCTCCACTTT.

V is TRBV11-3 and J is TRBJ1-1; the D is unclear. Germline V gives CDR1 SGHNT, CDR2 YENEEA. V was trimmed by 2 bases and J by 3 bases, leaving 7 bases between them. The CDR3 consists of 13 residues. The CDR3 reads CASSLSWDTEAFF. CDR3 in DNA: TGTGCCAGCAGCTTATCTTGGGACACTGAAGCTTTCTTT.

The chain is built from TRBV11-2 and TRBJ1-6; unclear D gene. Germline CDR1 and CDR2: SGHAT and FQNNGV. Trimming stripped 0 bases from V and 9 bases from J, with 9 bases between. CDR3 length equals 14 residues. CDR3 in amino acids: CASSLDGAGSPLHF. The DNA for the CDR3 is TGTGCCAGCAGCTTAGATGGCGCGGGTTCACCCCTCCACTTT.

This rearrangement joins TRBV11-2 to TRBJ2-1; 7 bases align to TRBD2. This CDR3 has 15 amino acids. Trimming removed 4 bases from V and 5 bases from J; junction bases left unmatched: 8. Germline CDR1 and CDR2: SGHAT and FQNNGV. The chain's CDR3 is CASSSRLAVNNEQFF. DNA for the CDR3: TGTGCCAGCAGCTCAAGACTAGCTGTTAACAATGAGCAGTTCTTC.

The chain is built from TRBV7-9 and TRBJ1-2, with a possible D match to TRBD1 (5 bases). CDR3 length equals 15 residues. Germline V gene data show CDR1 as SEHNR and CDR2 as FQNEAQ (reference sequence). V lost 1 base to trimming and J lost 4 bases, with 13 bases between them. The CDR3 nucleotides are TGTGCCAGCAGCTTAGACTCGGGGCTGGGCTATGGCTACACCTTC. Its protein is CASSLDSGLGYGYTF. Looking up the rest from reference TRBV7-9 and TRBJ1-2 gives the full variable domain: DTGVSQNPRHKITKRGQNVTFRCDPISEHNRLYWYRQTLGQGPEFLTYFQNEAQLEKSRLLSDRFSAERPKGSFSTLEIQRTEQGDSAMYLCASSLDSGLGYGYTFGSGTRLTVV.

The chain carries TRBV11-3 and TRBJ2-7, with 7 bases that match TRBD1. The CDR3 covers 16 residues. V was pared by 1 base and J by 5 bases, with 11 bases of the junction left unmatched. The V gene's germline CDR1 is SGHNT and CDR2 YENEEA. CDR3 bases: TGTGCCAGCAGCTTAGGAAGGGGGCGCGGTCACAACGAGCAGTACTTC. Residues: CASSLGRGRGHNEQYF.

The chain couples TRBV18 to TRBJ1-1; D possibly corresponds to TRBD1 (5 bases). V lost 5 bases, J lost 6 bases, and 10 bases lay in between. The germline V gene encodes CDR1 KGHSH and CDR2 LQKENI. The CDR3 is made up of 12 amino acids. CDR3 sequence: CASSWGGAEAFF. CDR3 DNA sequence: TGTGCCAGCTCATGGGGGGGGGCTGAAGCTTTCTTT.

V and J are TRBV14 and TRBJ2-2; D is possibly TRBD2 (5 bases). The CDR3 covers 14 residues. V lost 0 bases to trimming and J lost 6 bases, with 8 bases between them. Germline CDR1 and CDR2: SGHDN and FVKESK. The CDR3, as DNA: TGTGCCAGCAGCCAAGATTACGGGGCCGGGGAGCTGTTTTTT. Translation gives CASSQDYGAGELFF.

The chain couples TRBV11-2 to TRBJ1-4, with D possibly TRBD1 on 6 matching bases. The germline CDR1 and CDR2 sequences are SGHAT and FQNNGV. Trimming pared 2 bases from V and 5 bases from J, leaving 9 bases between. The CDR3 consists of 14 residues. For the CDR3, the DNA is TGTGCCAGCAGCTTAACAGGGCCCAATGAAAAACTGTTTTTT. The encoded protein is CASSLTGPNEKLFF.

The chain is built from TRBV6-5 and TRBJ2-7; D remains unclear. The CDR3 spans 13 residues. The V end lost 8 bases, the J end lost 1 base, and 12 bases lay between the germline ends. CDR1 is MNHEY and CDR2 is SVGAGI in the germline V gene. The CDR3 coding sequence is TGTGCCAGCCAAGCGAGCCTTTCCTACGAGCAGTACTTC. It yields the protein CASQASLSYEQYF.

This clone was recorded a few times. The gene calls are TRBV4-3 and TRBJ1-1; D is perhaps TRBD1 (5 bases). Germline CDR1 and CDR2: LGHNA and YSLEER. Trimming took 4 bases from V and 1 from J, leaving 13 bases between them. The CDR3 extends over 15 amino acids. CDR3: CASSPLAGGNTEAFF. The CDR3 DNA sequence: TGCGCCAGCAGCCCCCTAGCGGGGGGGAACACTGAAGCTTTCTTT.

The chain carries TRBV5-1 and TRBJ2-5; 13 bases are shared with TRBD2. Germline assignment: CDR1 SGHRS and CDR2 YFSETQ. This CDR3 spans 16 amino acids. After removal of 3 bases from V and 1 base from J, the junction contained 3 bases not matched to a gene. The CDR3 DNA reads TGCGCCAGCAGCTCGGGACTAGCGGGGCCCCAAGAGACCCAGTACTTC. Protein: CASSSGLAGPQETQYF.

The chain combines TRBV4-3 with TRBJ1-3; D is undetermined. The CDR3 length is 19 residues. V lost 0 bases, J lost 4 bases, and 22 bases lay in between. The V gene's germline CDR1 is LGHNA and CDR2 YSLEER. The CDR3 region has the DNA TGCGCCAGCAGCCAAGATCCCCCGCGGAACAGCCGAATAGGAAACACCATATATTTT. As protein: CASSQDPPRNSRIGNTIYF.

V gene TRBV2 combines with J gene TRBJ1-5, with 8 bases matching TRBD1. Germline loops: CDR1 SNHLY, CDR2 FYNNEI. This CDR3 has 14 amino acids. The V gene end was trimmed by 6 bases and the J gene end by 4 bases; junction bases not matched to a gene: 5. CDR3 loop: CASSDDRGNQPQHF. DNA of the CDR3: TGTGCCAGCAGCGATGACAGGGGAAATCAGCCCCAGCATTTT. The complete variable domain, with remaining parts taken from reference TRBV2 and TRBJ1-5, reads EPEVTQTPSHQVTQMGQEVILRCVPISNHLYFYWYRQILGQKVEFLVSFYNNEISEKSEIFDDQFSVERPDGSNFTLKIRSTKLEDSAMYFCASSDDRGNQPQHFGDGTRLSIL.

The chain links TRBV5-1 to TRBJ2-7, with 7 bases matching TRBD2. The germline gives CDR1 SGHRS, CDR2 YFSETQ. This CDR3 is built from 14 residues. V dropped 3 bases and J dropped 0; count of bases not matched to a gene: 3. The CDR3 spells CASSWEGSSYEQYF. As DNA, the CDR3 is TGCGCCAGCAGCTGGGAGGGATCCTCCTACGAGCAGTACTTC.

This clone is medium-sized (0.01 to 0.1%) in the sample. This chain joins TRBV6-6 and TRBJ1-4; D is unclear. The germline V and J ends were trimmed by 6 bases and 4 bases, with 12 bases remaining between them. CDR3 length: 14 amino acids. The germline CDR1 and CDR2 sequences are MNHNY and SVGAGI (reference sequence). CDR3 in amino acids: CASRLDERNEKLFF. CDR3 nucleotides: TGTGCCAGCAGACTGGACGAACGTAATGAAAAACTGTTTTTT.